These T cell receptor beta chains were read from a single sample in a study of type 1 regulatory T cells. TCRdb recomputed calls from the reads with MiXCR, one row per CDR3 protein. The sample shows just under 65,000 distinct CDR3 sequences, almost 50% of them seen only once. These receptors have no known antigen. Sequencing was done on a sample of cultured non-Tr1 T cells, either the whole culture or a sorted T cell fraction (not recorded which). The receptor source for this set is a human donor in good health. CDR3s include the opening cysteine and the closing phenylalanine or tryptophan. A D gene is named only where the DNA matches it firmly. Clone size is stated in some rows and not others, as once, few, many or a class when expanded.

J | V | D | size | CDR3 | DNA
TRBJ2-4 | TRBV20-1 | TRBD2 | NA | CSARDPQRGVKNIQYF | TGCAGTGCTAGAGATCCTCAGCGGGGGGTCAAAAACATTCAGTACTTC
TRBJ1-5 | TRBV20-1 | TRBD1 | NA | CSARVQGVGNQPQHF | TGCAGTGCTAGAGTCCAGGGGGTGGGCAATCAGCCCCAGCATTTT
TRBJ1-1 | TRBV7-9 | TRBD1 | few | CATIGTGNTEAFF | TGTGCCACCATAGGGACAGGGAACACTGAAGCTTTCTTT
TRBJ2-7 | TRBV5-1 | TRBD2 | NA | CASSVGLGGISYEQYF | TGCGCCAGCAGCGTGGGACTCGGGGGGATCTCCTACGAGCAGTACTTC
TRBJ1-2 | TRBV29-1 | NA | NA | CSVVGDGPNYGYTF | TGCAGCGTTGTCGGGGACGGACCTAACTATGGCTACACCTTC
TRBJ2-1 | TRBV7-3 | NA | NA | CASSLKGVWDPGHEQFF | TGTGCCAGCAGCTTAAAAGGGGTGTGGGATCCAGGCCATGAGCAGTTCTTC
TRBJ1-5 | TRBV15 | NA | few | CATGTRNQPQHF | TGTGCCACGGGCACCCGCAATCAGCCCCAGCATTTT
TRBJ2-4 | TRBV7-9 | NA | NA | CASSPATWAKNIQYF | TGTGCCAGCAGCCCGGCTACTTGGGCCAAAAACATTCAGTACTTC
TRBJ2-2 | TRBV5-6 | TRBD2 | NA | CASSVRGGGDTGELFF | TGTGCCAGCAGCGTCCGCGGCGGGGGGGACACCGGGGAGCTGTTTTTT
TRBJ1-2 | TRBV7-9 | TRBD1 | NA | CASSLTGAPHYGYTF | TGTGCCAGCAGCTTGACAGGGGCCCCACACTATGGCTACACCTTC
TRBJ2-1 | TRBV5-1 | NA | NA | CASSLGGLGNEQFF | TGCGCCAGCAGCCTGGGGGGGCTCGGCAATGAGCAGTTCTTC
TRBJ2-1 | TRBV7-8 | TRBD2 | NA | CASSGLAASSEQFF | TGTGCCAGCAGCGGTCTAGCGGCGAGCAGTGAGCAGTTCTTC
TRBJ2-2 | TRBV5-5 | TRBD1 | NA | CASSRPTGQGYTGELFF | TGTGCCAGCAGCCGCCCGACGGGACAGGGGTACACCGGGGAGCTGTTTTTT
TRBJ1-3 | TRBV20-1 | TRBD1 | NA | CSAGQGAAYGAGNTIYF | TGCAGTGCCGGACAGGGGGCAGCATATGGTGCTGGAAACACCATATATTTT
TRBJ2-2 | TRBV5-1 | NA | NA | CASSLGLGELFF | TGCGCCAGCAGCTTGGGACTCGGGGAGCTGTTTTTT